Listed below are T cell receptor beta chains from one sample, sequenced in a study of esophageal squamous cell carcinoma under preoperative chemotherapy. TCRdb used MiXCR to reprocess the PCR reads, holding one entry per CDR3 protein. The data contain under 13,000 distinct CDR3 sequences, over 55% of them singletons. The sample was acquired from a patient given preoperative chemotherapy. The receptors were gathered from a human donor with esophageal squamous cell carcinoma. The donor label of this sample is uncertain. Both conserved end residues are part of each CDR3. A D gene is named only where the DNA matches it firmly. The size entry is marked missing in some rows and otherwise reads once, few, many or a size class.

D gene	V gene	J gene	clone size	CDR3 protein	CDR3 DNA
NA	TRBV6-1	TRBJ2-5	few	CASSLTVTRGETQYF	TGTGCCAGCAGTCTGACAGTGACAAGGGGAGAGACCCAGTACTTC
NA	TRBV7-2	TRBJ2-1	few	CASSPLALVQLETQFF	TGTGCCAGCAGCCCCTTGGCGCTAGTTCAGCTAGAGACCCAGTTCTTC
TRBD1	TRBV24-1	TRBJ2-3	few	CATSVGQDRTDTQYF	TGTGCCACCAGTGTGGGACAGGACCGCACAGATACGCAGTATTTT
TRBD1	TRBV6-1	TRBJ2-4	few	CASSPDRGDIQYF	TGTGCCAGCAGTCCGGACAGGGGCGACATTCAGTACTTC
NA	TRBV6-1	TRBJ2-1	NA	CASSEPGLGTNEQFF	TGTGCCAGCAGTGAACCGGGCCTCGGGACAAATGAGCAGTTCTTC
NA	TRBV10-3	TRBJ2-3	NA	CAGRGARSTETQYF	TGTGCGGGGAGAGGGGCTCGAAGCACAGAGACGCAGTATTTT
TRBD2	TRBV6-1	TRBJ2-4	NA	CASSESGGCAKDIQYF	TGTGCCAGCAGTGAATCGGGGGGGTGCGCCAAAGATATTCAGTACTTC
NA	TRBV10-3	TRBJ2-3	NA	CAGGGAKDTQYF	TGTGCGGGGGGGGGGGCCAAAGATACGCAGTATTTC
NA	TRBV6-1	TRBJ1-2	few	CGGGGGWLKGYTF	TGTGGAGGTGGGGGAGGATGGCTCAAGGGCTACACCTTC
TRBD2	TRBV7-8	TRBJ2-5	NA	CASSFSGRVEETQYF	TGTGCCAGCAGCTTTAGCGGGAGAGTGGAAGAGACCCAGTACTTC
TRBD1	TRBV12-3/TRBV12-4	TRBJ2-1	NA	CASSQGARNEQFF	TGTGCCAGCAGCCAGGGGGCGCGCAACGAGCAGTTCTTC
TRBD2	TRBV12-3/TRBV12-4	TRBJ2-1	NA	CASSPGTSGTGGFYNEQFF	TGTGCCAGCAGTCCCGGGACTAGCGGGACTGGGGGCTTCTACAATGAGCAGTTCTTC
NA	TRBV6-1	TRBJ2-5	NA	CARGGGGGSKDTQYF	TGTGCCAGGGGGGGAGGGGGAGGAAGCAAAGATACCCAGTATTTC
NA	TRBV6-1	TRBJ2-1	NA	CASRSSFGNNEQFF	TGTGCCAGCAGGAGTAGTTTCGGGAACAATGAGCAGTTCTTC
NA	TRBV6-1	TRBJ2-1	NA	CASRSGTRSEQFF	TGTGCCAGCAGGTCCGGGACACGCTCCGAGCAGTTCTTC
TRBD1	TRBV7-6	TRBJ1-1	NA	CASSSHRGAEAFF	TGTGCCAGCAGCTCTCACAGGGGAGCAGAAGCTTTCTTT
NA	TRBV6-1	TRBJ2-3	NA	CASSERAAAMCATNTQYF	TGTGCCAGCAGTGAGAGGGCAGCGGCGATGTGTGCCACAAATACTCAGTATTTC
TRBD2	TRBV7-8	TRBJ2-7	NA	CASRMYTSGRIYEQYF	TGTGCCAGCAGGATGTACACTAGCGGGAGAATCTACGAGCAGTACTTC
NA	TRBV6-5	TRBJ2-5	NA	CASSYSIQGYANEQYF	TGTGCCAGCAGTTACTCGATCCAGGGGTACGCCAATGAGCAGTACTTC
NA	TRBV6-1	TRBJ2-2	NA	CASSLGLNTGKQFF	TGTGCCAGCAGCCTGGGACTCAACACCGGTAAGCAGTTTTTT
NA	TRBV6-1	TRBJ2-7	NA	CASSAQARAQYF	TGTGCCAGCAGTGCCCAAGCGAGGGCGCAGTACTTC
TRBD2	TRBV6-1	TRBJ2-7	NA	CASKKGLAENYEQYF	TGTGCCAGCAAGAAGGGACTAGCGGAGAACTACGAGCAGTACTTC
NA	TRBV6-4	TRBJ2-1	many	CASSDSRGNEQFF	TGTGCCAGCAGTGACTCCCGAGGCAATGAGCAGTTCTTC
TRBD1	TRBV6-1	TRBJ1-1	NA	CASRVTGGEAFF	TGTGCCAGCAGGGTAACAGGGGGTGAAGCTTTCTTT
NA	TRBV6-2/TRBV6-3	TRBJ2-7	NA	CASSPHGGVTWSEQYF	TGTGCCAGCAGCCCACACGGGGGAGTCACCTGGAGTGAGCAGTACTTC
NA	TRBV6-5	TRBJ2-7	medium-sized	CASSIGGTYEQYF	TGTGCCAGCAGCATAGGGGGGACCTACGAGCAGTACTTC
TRBD2	TRBV6-1	TRBJ2-3	NA	CASKVAGGDSEQFF	TGTGCCAGCAAGGTGGCGGGAGGGGATAGTGAGCAGTTCTTT
NA	TRBV10-2	TRBJ2-7	NA	CANSVIRVTQYF	TGCGCCAACAGTGTGATTAGAGTTACGCAGTACTTC
NA	TRBV7-2	TRBJ2-2	NA	CASSPTRGDTGELFF	TGTGCCAGCAGCCCGACTAGGGGGGACACCGGGGAGCTGTTTTTT
NA	TRBV6-1	TRBJ1-1	NA	CASSAQGTHTEAFF	TGTGCCAGCAGTGCACAGGGTACGCACACTGAAGCTTTCTTT
TRBD2	TRBV10-2	TRBJ2-1	NA	CASNPSFRASGYNEQFF	TGCGCCAGCAATCCCTCCTTTCGGGCTAGCGGATACAATGAGCAGTTCTTC
TRBD1	TRBV10-3	TRBJ2-3	NA	CAITRDRGSTETQYF	TGTGCCATCACCCGGGACAGGGGTTCAACAGAGACGCAGTATTTC
NA	TRBV7-2	TRBJ2-4	NA	CASRNRNTAKNIQYF	TGTGCCAGCAGGAACAGGAACACAGCCAAAAACATTCAGTACTTC
TRBD2	TRBV6-5	TRBJ2-3	NA	CASGLGAGDQETQYF	TGTGCCAGCGGTTTAGGGGCGGGAGACCAAGAGACGCAGTATTTC
TRBD2	TRBV6-1	TRBJ2-3	NA	CASSELGGCDTDTQYF	TGTGCCAGCAGTGAATTGGGGGGGTGCGACACAGATACGCAGTATTTC
NA	TRBV29-1	TRBJ1-1	once	CSVGGGTEAFF	TGCAGCGTTGGAGGGGGCACTGAAGCTTTCTTT
TRBD2	TRBV6-5	TRBJ2-1	large	CASSSAGGPNEQFF	TGTGCCAGCAGTTCTGCGGGAGGGCCCAATGAGCAGTTCTTC
NA	TRBV6-1	TRBJ2-4	NA	CASGEGPQETQYF	TGTGCCAGCGGGGAAGGGCCCCAAGAGACGCAGTACTTC
NA	TRBV10-3	TRBJ2-7	NA	CAIRTDSYEQYF	TGTGCCATCCGGACAGATAGCTACGAGCAGTACTTC
TRBD2	TRBV6-1	TRBJ2-3	NA	CVSGEFGGSDTETQYF	TGTGTCAGCGGGGAATTTGGGGGAAGCGACACAGAGACGCAGTATTTT
NA	TRBV28	TRBJ2-1	NA	CASSFGGPQAEQFF	TGTGCCAGCAGTTTCGGCGGTCCTCAGGCCGAGCAGTTCTTC
TRBD2	TRBV6-4	TRBJ2-3	NA	CASSEGSGGTDTQYF	TGTGCCAGCAGTGAGGGGAGCGGGGGCACAGATACTCAGTATTTC
TRBD2	TRBV7-2	TRBJ2-1	medium-sized	CASSFGLAGSSYNEQFF	TGTGCCAGCAGCTTCGGTTTAGCGGGATCCTCCTACAATGAGCAGTTCTTC
TRBD1	TRBV6-1	TRBJ2-3	NA	CASSETGGWFSDTDTQYF	TGTGCCAGCAGTGAAACAGGGGGGTGGTTTAGCGACACAGATACGCAGTATTTT
NA	TRBV6-1	TRBJ2-4	NA	CASSVLGLCAKDIQYF	TGTGCCAGCAGTGTATTGGGGCTGTGCGCCAAAGATATTCAGTACTTC
NA	TRBV6-5	TRBJ2-1	NA	CASTFQGRSNEQFF	TGTGCCAGCACTTTTCAGGGAAGAAGCAATGAGCAGTTCTTC
NA	TRBV6-1	TRBJ2-1	once	CASGEGGLETQFF	TGTGCCAGCGGGGAGGGGGGGTTAGAGACCCAGTTCTTC
TRBD1	TRBV7-3	TRBJ2-1	NA	CASSPGTGLVNEQFF	TGTGCCAGCAGCCCCGGGACAGGGTTGGTAAATGAGCAGTTCTTC
TRBD2	TRBV6-1	TRBJ2-7	NA	CASSGLAGAYNEQYF	TGTGCCAGCAGTGGACTAGCGGGAGCCTACAATGAGCAGTACTTC
NA	TRBV7-2	TRBJ2-1	NA	CASRQGGGYEQFF	TGTGCCAGCAGACAAGGGGGGGGCTATGAGCAGTTCTTC
NA	TRBV6-1	TRBJ2-4	NA	CASRGPRSKNMQYF	TGTGCCAGCAGAGGGCCTCGAAGCAAAAATATGCAGTATTTC
TRBD2	TRBV6-1	TRBJ2-1	NA	CASSIGTSGSRAYEQFF	TGTGCCAGCAGTATCGGGACTAGCGGGAGCCGGGCCTACGAGCAGTTCTTC
TRBD1	TRBV6-1	TRBJ2-7	NA	CASSQGQGGWEQYF	TGTGCCAGCAGTCAAGGACAGGGGGGCTGGGAGCAGTACTTC